This T cell receptor (beta chain) originates from a study of blood T cell repertoires in COVID-19. The wider study: The United States, Italy and Spain were the sources of the acute and convalescent COVID-19 samples. Sources were T cells, B-cell-depleted T cells, or PBMCs; the material itself was cDNA or gDNA.

Trimming left V 2 bases short and J 4 bases short, with 7 bases between. CDR1 and CDR2 from the germline V gene are SGHTA and FQGTGA. The CDR3 runs to 13 residues. As handled by the study authors: From reference gene primer amplification, estimates of nucleated cell counts were derived. Sequenced by immunoSEQ multiplex PCR; TCRdb stores in-frame clones only, minus some. V and J calls and clone size are as listed in that table; D and trimming were resolved from the DNA. The sample consists of about 56,000 clones, more than 70% of them appearing once. V and J are TRBV7-3 and TRBJ2-3; possibly TRBD1 for D (5 bases). The TCR sequence derives from a human donor in a cohort sampled during active COVID-19. Input material: peripheral blood. Here the CDR3 reads CASSLQGADTQYF. In DNA form, the CDR3 reads TGTGCCAGCAGCTTACAGGGTGCAGATACGCAGTATTTT.